The clone carrying this T cell receptor (beta chain) appeared a few times. What it binds is not known. This sample was taken from a study of T cell repertoires in cytomegalovirus infection. About the research overall: From public TCR beta signatures came an indication of both CMV infection and matching HLA type.

The length of the CDR3 is 15 residues. V shed 5 bases and J 0 bases; nucleotides not matched to a gene: 4. Per the germline V gene, CDR1 is LGHNA and CDR2 is YSLEER. TCRdb re-called the reads with MiXCR, one entry per CDR3 protein. The sample consists of approximately 70,000 distinct CDR3 sequences, approximately 20% of them appearing once. Source: CD8+ T cells from cultured PBMCs, taken from culture after CMV antigen stimulation. This sequence joins TRBV4-3 and TRBJ2-1; 7 bases match TRBD2. The TCR originated in a human donor in good health (CMV status not recorded). Some clones in this sample may be carry-over from other donors' samples. In DNA, the CDR3 is TGCGCCAGCAGCATCCTAGCGGCCTCCTACAATGAGCAGTTCTTC. Translation gives CASSILAASYNEQFF.